The TCR beta chain under discussion was sequenced for a study of control samples from healthy donors and cancer patients. Germline V gene data show CDR1 as SQVTM and CDR2 as ANQGSEA. With 2 bases removed from V and 6 bases from J, the gap between germline ends came to 13 bases. There are 13 residues in the CDR3. Clones were sequenced by immunoSEQ multiplex PCR, and TCRdb holds only the in-frame ones, with some missing. This table holds 150,000 to 200,000 clones, 90% to 95% found once. The genes are TRBV29-1 and TRBJ1-2; weak D call: TRBD1 (5 bases). Material for sequencing was blood. This sequence was found in a man aged 30 to 39 in good health. CDR3 loop: CSVETDTNNGYTF. For the CDR3, the DNA is TGCAGCGTTGAAACGGACACCAATAATGGCTACACCTTC.